Below are 24 T cell receptor beta chains sequenced from a single sample in a study of a mutant IDH1 vaccine in newly diagnosed glioma. Time point in this sample: week 47, end of study. A 20-mer mutant IDH1 peptide at 300 ug was injected subcutaneously with topical imiquimod. Using immunoSEQ multiplex PCR, the repertoire was profiled, and TCRdb retains in-frame clones only, with some absent. Of tens of thousands of clones in the sample, less than 90% were seen once. No antigens are known for them. Sequenced material: PBMCs, taken from a glioma patient whose treatment included an IDH1 peptide vaccine. The receptor source for this set is a man aged 25-40 years with glioma.

The chain carries TRBV10-3 and TRBJ2-3; D not resolved. Trimming took off 6 bases at V and 3 bases at J, with 10 bases between the two ends. The CDR3 sequence is 13 residues long. The V gene's germline CDR1 is ENHRY and CDR2 SYGVKD. The CDR3 nucleotides read TGTGCCATCAGCCCCGGTGGGACAGATACGCAGTATTTT. Its translation is CAISPGGTDTQYF.

The CDR3 spells CASRSLAGNNEQFF. DNA for the CDR3: TGCGCCAGCAGGAGTCTAGCGGGGAATAATGAGCAGTTCTTC. The chain recombines TRBV5-1 with TRBJ2-1; 9 nucleotides align to TRBD2. The J segment lost 7 bases and the V segment lost 5 bases, leaving 7 bases of the junction unmatched. The germline CDR1 and CDR2 sequences are SGHRS and YFSETQ. The CDR3 runs to 14 residues.

This rearrangement joins TRBV5-1 to TRBJ2-7, with D hard to call. V gave up 1 base and J gave up 3 bases, with 8 bases separating them. CDR3 length equals 13 residues. Germline assignment: CDR1 SGHRS and CDR2 YFSETQ. The CDR3 DNA reads TGCGCCAGCAGCTTGAGGACGGACTACGAGCAGTACTTC. Amino acids: CASSLRTDYEQYF.

The chain is built from TRBV7-2 and TRBJ2-2; 10 bases match TRBD2. This CDR3 spans 16 amino acids. V gave up 5 bases and J gave up 5 bases; unmatched junction bases: 8. Germline CDR1 SGHTA, CDR2 FQGNSA. The CDR3 coding sequence is TGTGCCAGCAGCCCCCGACTAGCGGGTCGGACCGGGGAGCTGTTTTTT. Amino acids: CASSPRLAGRTGELFF.

The chain combines TRBV7-9 with TRBJ1-6, with D possibly matching TRBD1 (6 bases). The CDR3 spans 15 residues. Trimming shortened V by 1 base and J by 5 bases, and 9 bases separated the two germline ends. CDR1 and CDR2 (germline): SEHNR, FQNEAQ (reference sequence). The CDR3 region is CASSLGGADNSPLHF. CDR3 bases: TGTGCCAGCAGCTTAGGGGGGGCCGATAATTCACCCCTCCACTTT.

The chain recombines TRBV21-1 with TRBJ2-7. TRBV21-1 is recorded as a pseudogene. This CDR3 is built from 14 residues. CDR3 sequence reads: CASSKPRTGYEQYF. DNA of the CDR3: TGTGCCAGCAGCAAACCCCGGACGGGCTACGAGCAGTACTTC.

The J gene is TRBJ1-1, the V gene TRBV19; D is perhaps TRBD1 (5 bases). The CDR3 totals 14 residues. V dropped 1 base and J dropped 5 bases, with 11 bases sitting between them. From germline, CDR1 is LNHDA and CDR2 SQIVND (reference sequence). The CDR3 protein is CASSIAGTATEAFF. DNA of the CDR3: TGTGCCAGTAGTATAGCAGGGACGGCTACTGAAGCTTTCTTT.

The chain uses TRBV6-5 and TRBJ1-3; D not resolved. Germline CDR1 is MNHEY and CDR2 is SVGAGI. The V end lost 0 bases, the J end lost 0 bases, and 9 bases lay between the germline ends. CDR3 size: 16 residues. The CDR3 loop reads CASSYSAADSGNTIYF. The CDR3 DNA is TGTGCCAGCAGTTACTCGGCCGCTGACTCTGGAAACACCATATATTTT.

The V gene is TRBV6-1, the J gene TRBJ2-2; perhaps TRBD1 as D (5 bases). The ends were cut back, 8 bases at V and 1 base at J, with 8 bases in the middle. The germline V gene encodes CDR1 MNHNS and CDR2 SASEGT. The CDR3 extends over 13 amino acids. CDR3 sequence: CASEDRNTGELFF. CDR3 nucleotides: TGTGCCAGCGAAGACAGGAACACCGGGGAGCTGTTTTTT.

Details on this clone: The CDR3 does not close with the conserved phenylalanine or tryptophan, likely indicating a read error. The V and J genes are TRBV6-1 and TRBJ1-1; TRBD1 matches at 10 bases. V trimming: 6 bases; J trimming: 6 bases; junction bases outside the gene matches: 4. The CDR3 covers 13 residues. CDR1 and CDR2 (germline): MNHNS, SASEGT. CDR3 in DNA: TGTGCCAGCAGCGACAGGGGGCGGGCTGAAGCTTTCTCT. Protein product: CASSDRGRAEAFS.

V gene TRBV6-5 combines with J gene TRBJ1-1, with TRBD1 as a possible D gene (5 bases). The V end was cut by 7 bases, the J end by 6 bases, with 18 bases between. Germline-derived CDR1 and CDR2 are MNHEY and SVGAGI. This CDR3 contains 14 residues. CDR3 sequence (DNA): TGTGCCAGCATCCCTTTGGACCGAGGGGCTGAAGCTTTCTTT. Amino acid sequence: CASIPLDRGAEAFF.

The chain recombines TRBV5-5 with TRBJ1-3; 8 nucleotides align to TRBD1. The CDR3 is made up of 13 amino acids. The germline V gene encodes CDR1 SGHKS and CDR2 YYEKEE (reference sequence). V lost 2 bases to trimming and J lost 8 bases; unmatched junction nucleotides: 3. The CDR3 sequence: CASSFDRGDTIYF. The CDR3 DNA follows: TGTGCCAGCAGCTTTGACAGGGGTGACACCATATATTTT.

The chain is built from TRBV18 and TRBJ1-2; the D gene is possibly TRBD1 (6 bases). Trimming took 4 bases from V and 6 from J, leaving 15 bases between them. The CDR3 runs to 14 residues. The germline V gene encodes CDR1 KGHSH and CDR2 LQKENI. CDR3 loop: CASSREGGFDGYTF. As DNA, the CDR3 is TGTGCCAGCTCACGAGAGGGGGGGTTTGATGGCTACACCTTC.

The rearrangement joins TRBV5-6 to TRBJ1-4, with D unresolved. The V end was cut by 2 bases, the J end by 0 bases, with 5 bases between. The length of the CDR3 is 14 residues. CDR1 is SGHDT, CDR2 YYEEEE, per germline. The CDR3 region has the DNA TGTGCCAGCAGCTTAGGCACAACTAATGAAAAACTGTTTTTT. This codes for CASSLGTTNEKLFF.

This clone showed up just once. The CDR3 protein is CASTRRGAGYEQYF. In nucleotides, the CDR3 is TGTGCCAGCACCCGCCGAGGGGCGGGGTACGAGCAGTACTTC. V is TRBV5-6 and J is TRBJ2-7; weak D call: TRBD2 (6 bases). Germline V lookup: CDR1 SGHDT, CDR2 YYEEEE. Trimming removed 6 bases from V and 4 bases from J, with 17 bases in between. The CDR3 extends over 14 amino acids. The full variable domain, completed using reference TRBV5-6 and TRBJ2-7, is DAGVTQSPTHLIKTRGQQVTLRCSPKSGHDTVSWYQQALGQGPQFIFQYYEEEERQRGNFPDRFSGHQFPNYSSELNVNALLLGDSALYLCASTRRGAGYEQYFGPGTRLTVT.

The chain carries TRBV5-5 and TRBJ1-5; D may be TRBD1 (5 bases). Germline CDR1 SGHKS, CDR2 YYEKEE (reference sequence). The CDR3 runs 15 residues. V dropped 4 bases and J dropped 2 bases, with 13 bases sitting between them. In nucleotides, the CDR3 is TGTGCCAGCAGCCCCACTCCGGGGGGCAATCAGCCCCAGCATTTT. Its protein is CASSPTPGGNQPQHF.

This chain connects TRBV5-4 to TRBJ2-3; 12 bases line up with TRBD2. The V gene's germline CDR1 is SGHNT and CDR2 YYREEE (reference sequence). This CDR3 has 16 amino acids. The ends lost 0 bases at V and 4 bases at J; junction bases unmatched: 3. The CDR3 region is CASSLGSSGGADTQYF. The CDR3 DNA is TGTGCCAGCAGCTTGGGGTCTAGCGGGGGGGCAGATACGCAGTATTTT.

CDR3 sequence (DNA): TGTGCCAGCAGTTCGTACAGGGGAGGCACTGAAGCTTTCTTT. The encoded protein is CASSSYRGGTEAFF. This chain uses TRBV2 with TRBJ1-1; 7 bases align to TRBD1. The CDR3 sequence is 14 residues long. The trim removed 5 bases at V and 4 bases at J, leaving 7 bases unmatched. Germline V gene sequence: CDR1 SNHLY, CDR2 FYNNEI. Full variable domain (outside the CDR3, taken from reference TRBV2 and TRBJ1-1): EPEVTQTPSHQVTQMGQEVILRCVPISNHLYFYWYRQILGQKVEFLVSFYNNEISEKSEIFDDQFSVERPDGSNFTLKIRSTKLEDSAMYFCASSSYRGGTEAFFGQGTRLTVV.

The rearrangement uses TRBV19 and TRBJ1-2; no definite D call. CDR1 and CDR2 (germline): LNHDA, SQIVND (reference sequence). The CDR3 sequence is 15 residues long. The V and J ends lost 1 base and 8 bases respectively, with 17 bases between them. The CDR3 loop reads CASSIGGVERFGYTF. The CDR3 DNA is TGTGCCAGTAGTATAGGCGGGGTTGAAAGGTTCGGCTACACCTTC.

The chain carries TRBV5-1 and TRBJ1-4, with 8 bases that match TRBD1. The J segment lost 4 bases and the V segment lost 7 bases, leaving 3 bases of the junction unmatched. CDR3 length equals 13 residues. Germline CDR1 and CDR2: SGHRS and YFSETQ. Here the CDR3 DNA reads TGCGCCAGCGGACAGGGTGATAATGAAAAACTGTTTTTT. This codes for CASGQGDNEKLFF.

The rearrangement joins TRBV14 to TRBJ1-1, with a weak D call TRBD1 (6 bases). The CDR3 runs to 14 residues. V was cut by 0 bases and J by 6 bases, with 11 bases left in between. Germline CDR1 reads SGHDN; CDR2 reads FVKESK. The CDR3 DNA sequence: TGTGCCAGCAGCCAAGATCGGGGGCGCCCTGAAGCTTTCTTT. Its protein is CASSQDRGRPEAFF. The complete variable domain, with remaining parts taken from reference TRBV14 and TRBJ1-1, reads EAGVTQFPSHSVIEKGQTVTLRCDPISGHDNLYWYRRVMGKEIKFLLHFVKESKQDESGMPNNRFLAERTGGTYSTLKVQPAELEDSGVYFCASSQDRGRPEAFFGQGTRLTVV.

The V gene is TRBV2, the J gene TRBJ1-5, with no clear D. The V gene's germline CDR1 is SNHLY and CDR2 FYNNEI. The CDR3 spans 14 residues. The V and J ends lost 4 bases and 2 bases respectively, with 9 bases between them. In DNA form, the CDR3 reads TGTGCCAGCAGTGCTTGGCAGGGCAATCAGCCCCAGCATTTT. Translation gives CASSAWQGNQPQHF. Full variable domain (rest looked up from reference TRBV2 and TRBJ1-5): EPEVTQTPSHQVTQMGQEVILRCVPISNHLYFYWYRQILGQKVEFLVSFYNNEISEKSEIFDDQFSVERPDGSNFTLKIRSTKLEDSAMYFCASSAWQGNQPQHFGDGTRLSIL.

The V and J genes are TRBV14 and TRBJ2-1, with TRBD2 matching 12 bases. After removal of 8 bases from V and 7 bases from J, the junction contained 9 bases not matched to a gene. Germline lookup yields CDR1 SGHDN and CDR2 FVKESK. The CDR3 is 15 residues long. CDR3 nucleotide sequence: TGTGCCAGCGGACGACTAGCGGGGGTGGGGAATGAGCAGTTCTTC. Protein: CASGRLAGVGNEQFF. Full variable domain (missing parts from reference TRBV14 and TRBJ2-1): EAGVTQFPSHSVIEKGQTVTLRCDPISGHDNLYWYRRVMGKEIKFLLHFVKESKQDESGMPNNRFLAERTGGTYSTLKVQPAELEDSGVYFCASGRLAGVGNEQFFGPGTRLTVL.

The CDR3 reads CASSLASTRAGELFF. The CDR3 DNA reads TGTGCCAGCAGCTTAGCGTCGACCAGGGCCGGGGAGCTGTTTTTT. The chain uses TRBV7-2 and TRBJ2-2; D possibly corresponds to TRBD1 (5 bases). Trimming cost V 0 bases and J 6 bases, with 11 bases left between them. Germline V gene sequence: CDR1 SGHTA, CDR2 FQGNSA. This CDR3 spans 15 amino acids.